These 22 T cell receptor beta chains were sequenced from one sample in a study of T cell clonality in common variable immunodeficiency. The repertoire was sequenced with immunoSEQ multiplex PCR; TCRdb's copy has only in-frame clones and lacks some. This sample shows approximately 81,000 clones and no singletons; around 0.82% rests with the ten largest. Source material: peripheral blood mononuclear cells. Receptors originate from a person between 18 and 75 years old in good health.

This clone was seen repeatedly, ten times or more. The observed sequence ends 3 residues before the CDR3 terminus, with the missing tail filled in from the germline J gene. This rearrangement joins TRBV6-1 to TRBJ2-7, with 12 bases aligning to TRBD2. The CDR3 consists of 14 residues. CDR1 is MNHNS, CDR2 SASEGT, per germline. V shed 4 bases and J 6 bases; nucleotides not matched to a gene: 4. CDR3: CASSGLAGGGEQYF. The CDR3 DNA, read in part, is TGTGCCAGCAGTGGTCTAGCGGGAGGGGGCGAG.

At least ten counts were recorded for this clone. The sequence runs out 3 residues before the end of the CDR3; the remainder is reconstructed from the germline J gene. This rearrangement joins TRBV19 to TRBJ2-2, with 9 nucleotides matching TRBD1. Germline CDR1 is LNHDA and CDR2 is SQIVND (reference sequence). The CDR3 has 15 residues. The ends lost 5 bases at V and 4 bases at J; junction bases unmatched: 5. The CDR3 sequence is CASSQGTGPTGELFF. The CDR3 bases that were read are TGTGCCAGTAGTCAAGGGACAGGGCCCACCGGGGAG.

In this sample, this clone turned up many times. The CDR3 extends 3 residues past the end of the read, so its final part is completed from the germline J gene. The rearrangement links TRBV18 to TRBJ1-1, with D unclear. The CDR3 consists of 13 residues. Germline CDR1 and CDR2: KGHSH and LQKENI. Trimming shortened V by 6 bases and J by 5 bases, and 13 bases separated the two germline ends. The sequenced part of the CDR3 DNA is TGTGCCAGCTCCCCAAGCGGGGTAACTGAA. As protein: CASSPSGVTE. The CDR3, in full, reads CASSPSGVTEAFF. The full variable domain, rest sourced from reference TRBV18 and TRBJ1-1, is NAGVMQNPRHLVRRRGQEARLRCSPMKGHSHVYWYRQLPEEGLKFMVYLQKENIIDESGMPKERFSAEFPKEGPSILRIQQVVRGDSAAYFCASSPSGVTEAFFGQGTRLTVV.

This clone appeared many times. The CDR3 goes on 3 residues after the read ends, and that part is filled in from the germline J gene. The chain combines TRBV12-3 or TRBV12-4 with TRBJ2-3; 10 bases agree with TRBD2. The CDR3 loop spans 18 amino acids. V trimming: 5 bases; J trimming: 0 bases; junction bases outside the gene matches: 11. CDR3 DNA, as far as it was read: TGTGCCAGCAGTGCCTGGGGGAGCGGGAGGGCCAGCACAGATACG. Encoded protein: CASSAWGSGRASTDT. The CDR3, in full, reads CASSAWGSGRASTDTQYF.

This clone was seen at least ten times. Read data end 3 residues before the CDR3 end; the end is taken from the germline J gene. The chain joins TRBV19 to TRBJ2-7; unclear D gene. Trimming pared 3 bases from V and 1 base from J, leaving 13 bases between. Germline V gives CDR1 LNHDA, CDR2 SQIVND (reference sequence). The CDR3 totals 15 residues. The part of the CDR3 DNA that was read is TGTGCCAGTAGTATCAGTAAGGGCAGTTCCTACGAG. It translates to CASSISKGSSYE. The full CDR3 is CASSISKGSSYEQYF.

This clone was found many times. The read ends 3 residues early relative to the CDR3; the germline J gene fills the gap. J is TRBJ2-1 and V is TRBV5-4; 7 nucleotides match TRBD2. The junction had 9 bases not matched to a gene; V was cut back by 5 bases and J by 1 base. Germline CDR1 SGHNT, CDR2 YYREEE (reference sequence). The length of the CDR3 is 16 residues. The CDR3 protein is CASSPGTTSSYNEQFF. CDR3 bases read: TGTGCCAGCAGTCCCGGGACTACATCTTCCTACAATGAG.

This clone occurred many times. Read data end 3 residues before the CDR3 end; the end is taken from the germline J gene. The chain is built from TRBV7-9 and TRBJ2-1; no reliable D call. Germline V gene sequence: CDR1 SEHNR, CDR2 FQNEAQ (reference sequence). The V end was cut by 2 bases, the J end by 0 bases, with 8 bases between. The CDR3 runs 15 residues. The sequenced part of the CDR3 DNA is TGTGCCAGCAGCTTAATCCTAAGCTCCTACAATGAG. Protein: CASSLILSSYNE. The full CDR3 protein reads CASSLILSSYNEQFF.

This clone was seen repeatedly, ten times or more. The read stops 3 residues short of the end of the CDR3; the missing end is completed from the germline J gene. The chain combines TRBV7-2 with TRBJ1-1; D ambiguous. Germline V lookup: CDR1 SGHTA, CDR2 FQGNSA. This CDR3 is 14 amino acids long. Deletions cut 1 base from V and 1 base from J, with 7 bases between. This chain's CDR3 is CASSLEGANTEAFF. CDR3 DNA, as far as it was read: TGTGCCAGCAGCTTAGAGGGCGCGAACACTGAA.

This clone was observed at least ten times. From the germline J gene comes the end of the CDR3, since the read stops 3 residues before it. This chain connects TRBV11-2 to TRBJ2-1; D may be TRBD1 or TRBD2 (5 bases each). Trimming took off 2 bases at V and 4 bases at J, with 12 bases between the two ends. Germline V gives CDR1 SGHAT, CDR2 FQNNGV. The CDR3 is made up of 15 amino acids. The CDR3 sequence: CASSLLRGRYNEQFF. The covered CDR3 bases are TGTGCCAGCAGCTTACTGAGGGGAAGGTACAATGAG. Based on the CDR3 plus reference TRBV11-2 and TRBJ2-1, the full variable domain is EAGVAQSPRYKIIEKRQSVAFWCNPISGHATLYWYQQILGQGPKLLIQFQNNGVVDDSQLPKDRFSAERLKGVDSTLKIQPAKLEDSAVYLCASSLLRGRYNEQFFGPGTRLTVL.

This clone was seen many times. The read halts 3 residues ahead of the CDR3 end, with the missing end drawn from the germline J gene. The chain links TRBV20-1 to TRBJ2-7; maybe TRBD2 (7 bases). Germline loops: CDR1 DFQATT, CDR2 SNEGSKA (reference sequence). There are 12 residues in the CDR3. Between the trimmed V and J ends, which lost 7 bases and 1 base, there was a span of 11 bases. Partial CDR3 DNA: TGCAGTGGTGAGGGGGGGTCCTACGAG. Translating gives CSGEGGSYE. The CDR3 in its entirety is CSGEGGSYEQYF.

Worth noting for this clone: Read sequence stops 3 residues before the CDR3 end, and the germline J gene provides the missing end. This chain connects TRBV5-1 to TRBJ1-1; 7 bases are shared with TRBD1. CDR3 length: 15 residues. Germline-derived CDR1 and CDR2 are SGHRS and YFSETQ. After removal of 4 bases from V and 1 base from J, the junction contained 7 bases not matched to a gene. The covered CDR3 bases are TGCGCCAGCAGCCCTGAGGGGGCCAGGAACACTGAA. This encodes CASSPEGARNTE. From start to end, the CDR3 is CASSPEGARNTEAFF.

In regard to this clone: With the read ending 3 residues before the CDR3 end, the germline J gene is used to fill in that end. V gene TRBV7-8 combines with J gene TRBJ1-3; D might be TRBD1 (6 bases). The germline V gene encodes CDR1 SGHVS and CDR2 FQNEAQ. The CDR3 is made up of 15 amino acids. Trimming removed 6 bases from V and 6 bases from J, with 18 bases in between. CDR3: CASRAGQGLLNTIYF. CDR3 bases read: TGTGCCAGCAGGGCCGGGCAGGGGCTGTTAAACACC.

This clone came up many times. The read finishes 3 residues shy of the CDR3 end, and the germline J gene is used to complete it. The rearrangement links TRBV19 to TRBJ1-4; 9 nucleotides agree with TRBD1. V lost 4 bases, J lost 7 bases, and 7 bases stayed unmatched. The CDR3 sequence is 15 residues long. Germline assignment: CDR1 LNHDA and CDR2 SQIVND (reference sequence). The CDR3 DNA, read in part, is TGTGCCAGTAGTACATCGGGACAGGGAGGTGAAAAA. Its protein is CASSTSGQGGEK. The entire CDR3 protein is CASSTSGQGGEKLFF.

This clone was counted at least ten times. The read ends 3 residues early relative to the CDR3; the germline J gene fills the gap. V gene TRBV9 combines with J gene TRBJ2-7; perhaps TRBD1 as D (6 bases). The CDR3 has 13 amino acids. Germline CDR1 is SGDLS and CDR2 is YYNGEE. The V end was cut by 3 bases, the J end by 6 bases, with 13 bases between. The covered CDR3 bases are TGTGCCAGCAGCGCCCTAACAGGGAGCGAG. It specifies CASSALTGSE. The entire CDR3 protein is CASSALTGSEQYF.

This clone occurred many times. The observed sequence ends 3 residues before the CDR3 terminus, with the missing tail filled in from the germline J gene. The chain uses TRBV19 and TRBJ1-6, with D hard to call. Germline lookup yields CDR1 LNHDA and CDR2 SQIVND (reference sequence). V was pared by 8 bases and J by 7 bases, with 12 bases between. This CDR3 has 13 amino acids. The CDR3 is CASSTSRNSPLHF. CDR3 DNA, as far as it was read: TGTGCCAGTTCGACGTCGCGGAATTCACCC.

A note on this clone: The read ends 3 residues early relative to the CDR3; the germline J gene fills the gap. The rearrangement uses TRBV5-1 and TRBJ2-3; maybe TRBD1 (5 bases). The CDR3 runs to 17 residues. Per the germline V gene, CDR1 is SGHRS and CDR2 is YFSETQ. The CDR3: CASSLAPLGESNQPQYF. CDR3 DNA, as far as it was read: TGCGCCAGCAGCTTGGCCCCGTTAGGGGAAAGCAATCAGCCG. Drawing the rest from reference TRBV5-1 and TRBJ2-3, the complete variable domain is KAGVTQTPRYLIKTRGQQVTLSCSPISGHRSVSWYQQTPGQGLQFLFEYFSETQRNKGNFPGRFSGRQFSNSRSEMNVSTLELGDSALYLCASSLAPLGESNQPQYFGPGTRLTVL.

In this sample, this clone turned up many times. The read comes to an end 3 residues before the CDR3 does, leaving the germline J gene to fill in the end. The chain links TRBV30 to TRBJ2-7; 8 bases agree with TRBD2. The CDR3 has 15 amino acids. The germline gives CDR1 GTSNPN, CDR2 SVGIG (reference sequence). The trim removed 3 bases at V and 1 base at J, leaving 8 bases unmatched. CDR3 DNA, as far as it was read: TGTGCCTGGAGGCTAGCGGGTCCAGGTTCCTACGAG. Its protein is CAWRLAGPGSYE. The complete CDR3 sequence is CAWRLAGPGSYEQYF.

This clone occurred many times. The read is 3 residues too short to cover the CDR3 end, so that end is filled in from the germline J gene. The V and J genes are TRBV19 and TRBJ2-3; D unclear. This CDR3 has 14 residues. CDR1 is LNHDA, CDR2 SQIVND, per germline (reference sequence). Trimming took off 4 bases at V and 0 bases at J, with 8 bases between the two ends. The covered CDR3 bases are TGTGCCAGTAGTACCTCCCCTAGCACAGATACG. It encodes CASSTSPSTDT. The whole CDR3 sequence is CASSTSPSTDTQYF.

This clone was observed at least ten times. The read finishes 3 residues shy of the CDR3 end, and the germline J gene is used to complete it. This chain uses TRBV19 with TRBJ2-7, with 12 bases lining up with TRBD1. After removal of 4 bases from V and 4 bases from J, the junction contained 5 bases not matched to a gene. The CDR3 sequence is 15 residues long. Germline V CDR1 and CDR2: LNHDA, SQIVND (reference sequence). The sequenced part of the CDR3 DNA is TGTGCCAGTAGTAGGGGACAGGGGGCTATATACGAG. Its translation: CASSRGQGAIYE. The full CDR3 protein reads CASSRGQGAIYEQYF.

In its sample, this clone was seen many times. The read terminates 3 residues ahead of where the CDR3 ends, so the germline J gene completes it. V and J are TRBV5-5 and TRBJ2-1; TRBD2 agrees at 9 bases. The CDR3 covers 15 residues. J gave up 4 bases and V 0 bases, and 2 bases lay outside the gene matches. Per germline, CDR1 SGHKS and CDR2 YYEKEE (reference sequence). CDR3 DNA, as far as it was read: TGTGCCAGCAGCTTGGTGCGGGAGGGATACAATGAG. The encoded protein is CASSLVREGYNE. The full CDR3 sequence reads CASSLVREGYNEQFF. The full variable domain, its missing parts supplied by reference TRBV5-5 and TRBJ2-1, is DAGVTQSPTHLIKTRGQQVTLRCSPISGHKSVSWYQQVLGQGPQFIFQYYEKEERGRGNFPDRFSARQFPNYSSELNVNALLLGDSALYLCASSLVREGYNEQFFGPGTRLTVL.

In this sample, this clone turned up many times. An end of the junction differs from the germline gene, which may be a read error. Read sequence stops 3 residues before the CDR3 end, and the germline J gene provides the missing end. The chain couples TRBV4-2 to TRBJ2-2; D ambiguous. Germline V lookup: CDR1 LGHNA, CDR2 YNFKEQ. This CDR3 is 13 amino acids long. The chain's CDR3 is CASRILGAGELFF. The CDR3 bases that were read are TGCGCCAGCAGAATTCTAGGAGCCGGGGAG.

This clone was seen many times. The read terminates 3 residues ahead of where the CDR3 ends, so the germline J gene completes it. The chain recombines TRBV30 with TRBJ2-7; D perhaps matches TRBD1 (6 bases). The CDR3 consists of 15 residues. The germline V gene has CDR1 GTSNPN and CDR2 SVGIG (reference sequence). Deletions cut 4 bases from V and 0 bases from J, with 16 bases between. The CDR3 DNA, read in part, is TGTGCCTGGAACCCCAGGACAGCAAACTCCTACGAG. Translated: CAWNPRTANSYE. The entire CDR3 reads CAWNPRTANSYEQYF. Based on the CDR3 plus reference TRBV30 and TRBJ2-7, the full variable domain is SQTIHQWPATLVQPVGSPLSLECTVEGTSNPNLYWYRQAAGRGLQLLFYSVGIGQISSEVPQNLSASRPQDRQFILSSKKLLLSDSGFYLCAWNPRTANSYEQYFGPGTRLTVT.